One sample yielded the 23 T cell receptor beta chains listed below, sequenced in a study of shared clonotypes between healthy human individuals. Repertoires were generated with immunoSEQ multiplex PCR, while TCRdb's copy carries only in-frame clones and drops some. The table includes more than 400,000 clones, more than 95% detected once. Sample: naive CD4+ T cells sorted from blood. Subset indicated: CD45RA+ positively selected. These receptors originate from a woman between 25 and 40 years old in good health.

This clone was counted once. This sequence joins TRBV5-1 and TRBJ2-5; 9 positions agree with TRBD1. Germline V gene data show CDR1 as SGHRS and CDR2 as YFSETQ. This CDR3 spans 16 amino acids. V dropped 4 bases and J dropped 1; count of bases not matched to a gene: 8. CDR3 DNA: TGCGCCAGCAGCCTCGGGACAGGGTCGTTCCAAGAGACCCAGTACTTC. This encodes CASSLGTGSFQETQYF. Together with reference TRBV5-1 and TRBJ2-5, the CDR3 gives the full variable domain: KAGVTQTPRYLIKTRGQQVTLSCSPISGHRSVSWYQQTPGQGLQFLFEYFSETQRNKGNFPGRFSGRQFSNSRSEMNVSTLELGDSALYLCASSLGTGSFQETQYFGPGTRLLVL.

The genes are TRBV11-2 and TRBJ2-1, with 12 bases lining up with TRBD2. CDR1 is SGHAT and CDR2 is FQNNGV in the germline V gene. V was clipped by 7 bases and J by 10 bases; unmatched bases: 8. The CDR3 loop spans 14 amino acids. The CDR3 coding sequence is TGTGCCAGCACCCGGACTAGCGGGAACAGCGAGCAGTTCTTC. Its protein is CASTRTSGNSEQFF.

The chain employs TRBV19 and TRBJ1-1, with D hard to call. Trimming took off 6 bases at V and 1 base at J, with 12 bases between the two ends. The CDR3 contains 14 residues. CDR1 and CDR2 (germline): LNHDA, SQIVND (reference sequence). CDR3 loop: CASRAVPPNTEAFF. In DNA, the CDR3 is TGTGCCAGTAGGGCTGTTCCCCCGAACACTGAAGCTTTCTTT.

The chain joins TRBV6-5 to TRBJ1-6, with unresolved D. Germline assignment: CDR1 MNHEY and CDR2 SVGAGI. This CDR3 spans 14 amino acids. V was cut by 6 bases and J by 7 bases, with 13 bases left in between. This chain's CDR3 is CASRMDGSNSPLHF. In DNA form, the CDR3 reads TGTGCCAGCAGAATGGACGGCTCAAATTCACCCCTCCACTTT.

The genes are TRBV6-5 and TRBJ2-3; no clear D. CDR3 length: 14 residues. Germline V lookup: CDR1 MNHEY, CDR2 SVGAGI. V lost 0 bases, J lost 1 base, and 5 bases lay in between. The CDR3 DNA reads as TGTGCCAGCAGTTACTCGTTTGGCACAGATACGCAGTATTTT. It codes for CASSYSFGTDTQYF.

The chain has TRBV5-1 and TRBJ1-2; no definite D call. Looked up from germline, CDR1 is SGHRS and CDR2 is YFSETQ. V was cut by 2 bases and J by 7 bases, with 9 bases left in between. This CDR3 has 12 amino acids. CDR3 residues: CASSLLGVGYTF. DNA for the CDR3: TGCGCCAGCAGCTTACTAGGCGTTGGCTACACCTTC.

This chain uses TRBV18 with TRBJ1-2; D perhaps matches TRBD1 (6 bases). The V gene's germline CDR1 is KGHSH and CDR2 LQKENI. V was trimmed by 2 bases and J by 0 bases, leaving 13 bases between them. The CDR3 consists of 16 residues. CDR3 in DNA: TGTGCCAGCTCACCATCGCAGGGGCTTACTAACTATGGCTACACCTTC. As protein: CASSPSQGLTNYGYTF.

The gene calls are TRBV11-3 and TRBJ2-7; TRBD2 aligns across 9 bases. The CDR3 runs 15 residues. Germline assignment: CDR1 SGHNT and CDR2 YENEEA. V shed 2 bases, J shed 5 bases, and the junction held 7 bases outside the gene matches. In nucleotides, the CDR3 is TGTGCCAGCAGCTTATCTTTTGGCGGGGGGGACGAGCAGTACTTC. This sequence encodes CASSLSFGGGDEQYF.

The chain has TRBV15 and TRBJ2-6; 9 bases line up with TRBD1. CDR3 length: 19 amino acids. V trimming: 5 bases; J trimming: 4 bases; junction bases outside the gene matches: 15. Germline assignment: CDR1 LNHNV and CDR2 YYDKDF (reference sequence). The CDR3 region has the DNA TGTGCCACCAGCTGTAGAGGATGGACAGGGGCTTCGGGGGCCAACGTCCTGACTTTC. This sequence encodes CATSCRGWTGASGANVLTF.

V is TRBV4-2 and J is TRBJ1-6; weak D call: TRBD1 (5 bases). Per the germline V gene, CDR1 is LGHNA and CDR2 is YNFKEQ. Trimming left V 1 base short and J 7 bases short, with 17 bases between. The CDR3 is 17 residues long. CDR3 sequence: CASSQGAGTAKNSPLHF. The CDR3 coding sequence is TGTGCCAGCAGCCAAGGGGCCGGGACGGCGAAGAATTCACCCCTCCACTTT.

This clone showed up just once. V and J are TRBV28 and TRBJ2-7; 8 bases align to TRBD2. CDR3 length equals 15 residues. V lost 8 bases and J lost 2; bases outside the gene matches: 11. Germline V gives CDR1 MDHEN, CDR2 SYDVKM. The CDR3 DNA is TGTGCCAGCGGTTCGACTAGCGTTAAGACCTACGAGCAGTACTTC. It specifies CASGSTSVKTYEQYF.

The chain has TRBV29-1 and TRBJ2-5; 14 nucleotides agree with TRBD2. The J call may not be correct, given that the DNA end is closer to TRBJ2-7. Germline V gives CDR1 SQVTM, CDR2 ANQGSEA. There are 15 residues in the CDR3. The DNA for the CDR3 is TGCAGCGTTTCCGGGACTAGCGGGAGCGCCAACGAGCAGTACTTC. It encodes CSVSGTSGSANEQYF.

The rearrangement uses TRBV30 and TRBJ1-2; D gene unclear. Germline assignment: CDR1 GTSNPN and CDR2 SVGIG (reference sequence). Trimming pared 1 base from V and 3 bases from J, leaving 6 bases between. The CDR3 is 12 amino acids. Here the CDR3 reads CAWSEGDYGYTF. CDR3 in DNA: TGTGCCTGGAGTGAGGGCGACTATGGCTACACCTTC.

The chain is built from TRBV11-2 and TRBJ2-7; TRBD1 aligns across 7 bases. This CDR3 has 15 residues. With 3 bases clipped from V and 1 base from J, the junction kept 6 bases outside the gene matches. Germline CDR1 and CDR2: SGHAT and FQNNGV. The CDR3, as DNA: TGTGCCAGCAGCTTCCTGGACAGGACTTCCTACGAGCAGTACTTC. This encodes CASSFLDRTSYEQYF.

The rearrangement links TRBV5-8 to TRBJ1-4; 9 bases line up with TRBD1. Trimming removed 3 bases from V and 8 bases from J; junction bases left unmatched: 8. Germline CDR1 is SGHTS and CDR2 is YDEGEE. The CDR3 spans 15 residues. CDR3 bases: TGTGCCAGCAGCTGGGGGACAGGGTATCTGGAAAAACTGTTTTTT. Residues: CASSWGTGYLEKLFF.

The rearrangement joins TRBV27 to TRBJ2-5; 7 bases agree with TRBD1. V lost 2 bases, J lost 0 bases, and 12 bases stayed unmatched. The CDR3 is 18 amino acids. Germline loops: CDR1 MNHEY, CDR2 SMNVEV (reference sequence). For the CDR3, the DNA is TGTGCCAGCAGTTTAAGAGGGGGCTACCCACTGTACCAAGAGACCCAGTACTTC. This sequence encodes CASSLRGGYPLYQETQYF.

The chain is built from TRBV28 and TRBJ1-2; D may be TRBD1 (5 bases). The length of the CDR3 is 15 residues. With 3 bases removed from V and 4 bases from J, the gap between germline ends came to 15 bases. Germline V gene data show CDR1 as MDHEN and CDR2 as SYDVKM. The CDR3 bases are TGTGCCAGCAGTTTGGCTAGCAAAACAGGCTATGGCTACACCTTC. This codes for CASSLASKTGYGYTF.

This chain joins TRBV19 and TRBJ1-2; the match to TRBD1 covers 7 bases. Germline V gene sequence: CDR1 LNHDA, CDR2 SQIVND (reference sequence). This CDR3 contains 16 residues. Germline trimming cut 6 bases from V and 4 bases from J; bases unmatched to any gene: 14. CDR3 region: CASSPTRDSAIYGYTF. Written as DNA, the CDR3 is TGTGCCAGTAGCCCGACCCGGGACAGCGCAATCTATGGCTACACCTTC.

V is TRBV29-1 and J is TRBJ2-5, with a possible D match to TRBD2 (6 bases). The V gene's germline CDR1 is SQVTM and CDR2 ANQGSEA. Between the trimmed V and J ends, which lost 4 bases and 4 bases, there was a span of 13 bases. CDR3 length: 13 amino acids. CDR3 in DNA: TGCAGCGTTGCTGCTAGCGAGGGAGAGACCCAGTACTTC. Translating gives CSVAASEGETQYF. Full variable domain (missing parts from reference TRBV29-1 and TRBJ2-5): SAVISQKPSRDICQRGTSLTIQCQVDSQVTMMFWYRQQPGQSLTLIATANQGSEATYESGFVIDKFPISRPNLTFSTLTVSNMSPEDSSIYLCSVAASEGETQYFGPGTRLLVL.

This clone was seen once. This chain joins TRBV28 and TRBJ2-2; D is perhaps TRBD1 (6 bases). Germline CDR1 MDHEN, CDR2 SYDVKM. The CDR3 spans 13 residues. V was clipped by 7 bases and J by 8 bases, with 14 bases between them. CDR3 region: CASKTGTGGELFF. Written as DNA, the CDR3 is TGTGCCAGCAAAACAGGGACGGGAGGGGAGCTGTTTTTT.

The J gene is TRBJ2-7, the V gene TRBV29-1; perhaps TRBD2 as D (6 bases). The CDR3 runs 15 residues. The germline V and J ends were trimmed by 4 bases and 0 bases, with 16 bases remaining between them. Germline V gene sequence: CDR1 SQVTM, CDR2 ANQGSEA. The CDR3 spells CSVVRFSGNSYEQYF. The CDR3 DNA follows: TGCAGCGTTGTTCGATTTAGCGGCAACTCCTACGAGCAGTACTTC.

This chain connects TRBV21-1 to TRBJ2-7; TRBD1 reflects the table's D call only, with no check against the DNA. TRBV21-1 counts as a pseudogene. The CDR3 has 15 amino acids. Here the CDR3 DNA reads TGTGCCAGCAGGGGGGAGGAGACAGGGGACTACGAGCAGTACTTC. It specifies CASRGEETGDYEQYF.

In this sample, this clone turned up a few times. The gene calls are TRBV7-9 and TRBJ2-7; 10 positions agree with TRBD2. In germline, CDR1 is SEHNR, CDR2 FQNEAQ (reference sequence). This CDR3 comprises 14 residues. Germline trimming cut 5 bases from V and 3 bases from J; bases unmatched to any gene: 4. The CDR3 here is CASSPIAGGYEQYF. The CDR3 DNA follows: TGTGCCAGCAGCCCAATAGCGGGAGGCTACGAGCAGTACTTC.